This T cell receptor (beta chain) was documented in a study of cytomegalovirus exposure and HLA in healthy donors. Study-level findings and limits: Some V segments, including TRBV6-2 and TRBV6-3, were excluded as indistinguishable. Presence/absence analyses rested on an assumption that sequencing depth was roughly uniform across donors.

Germline loops: CDR1 MNHEY, CDR2 SMNVEV (reference sequence). The V segment lost 3 bases and the J segment 6 bases; nucleotides outside the gene matches: 6. The CDR3 is 15 residues long. This PCR relied on a set of 60 Vbeta primers and 13 Jbeta primers. In the original analysis: There were 80 million or so unique TCR beta chains by a later count, and some 12 million of them were shared. Assay: immunoSEQ multiplex PCR; the TCRdb copy retains only in-frame clones and omits some. From that table come the V and J calls and clone size; the DNA was used to work out D and trimming. The data show 120,000 or so clones, with roughly 78% seen just once and around 5.8% held by the top ten. Worth noting for this clone: Its target is unknown.

V usage is TRBV27 and J usage is TRBJ2-7; 12 bases match TRBD1. The source material was PBMCs. The sequence derives from a woman aged 35 to 49 in good health and CMV-seronegative. DNA for the CDR3: TGTGCCAGCAGTTTCGTGGGGACAGGGGGCGGCGAGCAGTACTTC. Translated: CASSFVGTGGGEQYF.